Below are 15 T cell receptor beta chains sequenced from a single sample in a study of cytomegalovirus exposure and HLA in healthy donors. Clones were sequenced by immunoSEQ multiplex PCR, and TCRdb holds only the in-frame ones, with some missing. This sample carries 150,000 to 200,000 clones, about three quarters of them seen once, and the ten largest clones take 0.95% to 1.5%. The specimen was PBMCs. These receptors were taken from a young woman in good health and CMV-seronegative.

As concerns this clone: At the DNA level, this CDR3 is encoded by other sequences in the same sample as well. The V call is TRBV7-9, the J call TRBJ2-7; possibly TRBD2 for D (6 bases). Germline V gene lookup returns CDR1 SEHNR and CDR2 FQNEAQ (reference sequence). V shed 3 bases and J shed 7 bases, with 13 bases lying between them. The CDR3 runs to 13 residues. The CDR3, as DNA: TGTGCCAGCAGCTTGACGGGAGTGGGGGAGCAGTACTTC. Amino acids: CASSLTGVGEQYF.

The gene calls are TRBV5-6 and TRBJ2-2, with 9 positions matching TRBD1. CDR3 length: 16 amino acids. Germline V CDR1 and CDR2: SGHDT, YYEEEE. V lost 0 bases and J lost 2; bases outside the gene matches: 2. The CDR3 sequence is CASSLVTGGNTGELFF. The CDR3, as DNA: TGTGCCAGCAGCTTGGTGACAGGGGGAAACACCGGGGAGCTGTTTTTT.

The chain recombines TRBV6-4 with TRBJ2-7, with a tentative D call TRBD2 (5 bases). Germline V lookup: CDR1 MRHNA, CDR2 SNTAGT. Trimming left V 1 base short and J 9 bases short, with 10 bases between. The CDR3 covers 12 residues. The CDR3 spells CASSDWSGVQYF. The CDR3 DNA follows: TGTGCCAGCAGTGACTGGTCCGGGGTGCAGTACTTC.

The J gene is TRBJ1-1, the V gene TRBV9, with D maybe TRBD1 (5 bases). This CDR3 spans 16 amino acids. Trimming removed 1 base at V and 0 bases at J, with 13 bases between. From germline, CDR1 is SGDLS and CDR2 YYNGEE. The DNA for the CDR3 is TGTGCCAGCAGCGTATATAAAGGGGAAATGAACACTGAAGCTTTCTTT. Amino acid sequence: CASSVYKGEMNTEAFF.

This sequence joins TRBV11-3 and TRBJ1-1; tentatively, D is TRBD1 (6 bases). Germline V CDR1 and CDR2: SGHNT, YENEEA. V was clipped by 8 bases and J by 1 base, with 8 bases between them. The length of the CDR3 is 12 residues. The CDR3 reads CASGRGNTEAFF. The CDR3 DNA reads TGTGCCAGCGGCAGGGGGAACACTGAAGCTTTCTTT.

The chain employs TRBV6-6 and TRBJ1-2; TRBD1 matches at 10 bases. The ends lost 4 bases at V and 3 bases at J; junction bases unmatched: 5. The CDR3 has 15 amino acids. Germline V lookup: CDR1 MNHNY, CDR2 SVGAGI (reference sequence). CDR3 coding DNA: TGTGCCAGCAGTTTAGGGACAGGGGAGGACTATGGCTACACCTTC. Translation gives CASSLGTGEDYGYTF.

The V and J genes are TRBV12-2 and TRBJ2-3; TRBD1 is taken as the D call from the table, unchecked against the DNA. TRBV12-2 is listed as a pseudogene. The CDR3 has 18 residues. CDR3 in DNA: TGTGCAAGTCGCCGTACAACAAGGACAGGGCTGGGCACAGATACGCAGTATTTT. Its translation is CASRRTTRTGLGTDTQYF.

The rearrangement uses TRBV6-1 and TRBJ1-4; no definite D call. V dropped 7 bases and J dropped 9 bases, with 18 bases sitting between them. The CDR3 sequence is 14 residues long. Germline V gene sequence: CDR1 MNHNS, CDR2 SASEGT. The CDR3 spells CASTEGTAGQKLFF. The CDR3 DNA reads TGTGCCAGCACTGAGGGTACAGCCGGCCAAAAACTGTTTTTT.

The rearrangement links TRBV2 to TRBJ2-7, with 9 bases that match TRBD1. Germline values: CDR1 SNHLY, CDR2 FYNNEI. The J segment lost 5 bases and the V segment lost 5 bases, leaving 13 bases of the junction unmatched. The CDR3 length is 16 residues. The CDR3 spells CASSFTLGQGRHEQYF. In DNA, the CDR3 is TGTGCCAGCAGTTTTACGCTGGGACAGGGCCGCCACGAGCAGTACTTC.

The table lists this clone with a count of one. The chain is built from TRBV6-1 and TRBJ1-3; D may be TRBD1 (6 bases). CDR1 is MNHNS and CDR2 is SASEGT in the germline V gene. This CDR3 is built from 14 residues. Trimming stripped 6 bases from V and 4 bases from J, with 13 bases between. CDR3 sequence (DNA): TGTGCCAGCAGCCGAACAGGGCGCGGAAACACCATATATTTT. Its protein product is CASSRTGRGNTIYF.

The chain carries TRBV9 and TRBJ2-3; D possibly corresponds to TRBD2 (5 bases). Deletions cut 0 bases from V and 3 bases from J, with 14 bases between. Germline values: CDR1 SGDLS, CDR2 YYNGEE. There are 16 residues in the CDR3. DNA for the CDR3: TGTGCCAGCAGCGTAGGCGGGCCAAAGTGGACAGATACGCAGTATTTT. Translated: CASSVGGPKWTDTQYF.

The CDR3 DNA is TGTGCCAGTAGTATAGTGGTGGCTTCCTGGGAGACCCAGTACTTC. The encoded protein is CASSIVVASWETQYF. This chain connects TRBV19 to TRBJ2-5; D unclear. The CDR3 length is 15 residues. CDR1 is LNHDA, CDR2 SQIVND, per germline (reference sequence). V was clipped by 1 base and J by 5 bases, with 14 bases between them.

The chain is built from TRBV10-3 and TRBJ2-5; 7 nucleotides match TRBD1. J lost 2 bases, V lost 5 bases, and 8 bases had no gene match. Germline V CDR1 and CDR2: ENHRY, SYGVKD. The CDR3 has 15 amino acids. The CDR3 reads CAISIGTAVQETQYF. CDR3 coding DNA: TGTGCCATCAGTATTGGGACAGCGGTACAAGAGACCCAGTACTTC.

Only a few counts were recorded for this clone. The chain couples TRBV5-5 to TRBJ1-5, with D possibly TRBD1 on 6 matching bases. V lost 3 bases, J lost 2 bases, and 15 bases lay in between. Germline lookup yields CDR1 SGHKS and CDR2 YYEKEE (reference sequence). The CDR3 totals 16 residues. The CDR3 region is CASSYRAGQGNQPQHF. As DNA, the CDR3 is TGTGCCAGCAGCTACAGGGCCGGCCAGGGCAATCAGCCCCAGCATTTT.

The chain recombines TRBV6-1 with TRBJ2-7, with 10 positions matching TRBD2. The germline CDR1 and CDR2 sequences are MNHNS and SASEGT. V lost 1 base to trimming and J lost 3 bases; unmatched junction nucleotides: 3. The CDR3 runs to 15 residues. CDR3 loop: CASSEEASGSYEQYF. The CDR3 nucleotides are TGTGCCAGCAGTGAAGAAGCTAGCGGGAGCTACGAGCAGTACTTC.